Listed here are 5 T cell receptor beta chains from one sample, sequenced in a study of identical twins. One entry per CDR3 protein, called by TCRdb with MiXCR from the 5' RACE reads. Of 600,000 to 800,000 distinct CDR3 sequences in the sample, approximately 22% were seen once. This sample was also put to use in a study of T cells expressing NK-cell markers.

Sequenced material: PBMCs. Source of these receptors: a woman between 18 and 29 years old in good health.

This clonotype appeared a few times. The chain has TRBV20-1 and TRBJ1-6; 7 bases are shared with TRBD1. CDR3 length equals 14 residues. Trimming cost V 4 bases and J 12 bases; bases outside gene matches: 12. Germline values: CDR1 DFQATT, CDR2 SNEGSKA (reference sequence). The CDR3 nucleotides read TGCAGTGCTACCAAGGGCGGACAGGCGGTACCCCTCCACTTT. It yields the protein CSATKGGQAVPLHF.

This rearrangement joins TRBV20-1 to TRBJ2-7, with D possibly TRBD2 on 6 matching bases. The CDR3 contains 16 residues. The V end was cut by 0 bases, the J end by 0 bases, with 15 bases between. CDR1 is DFQATT and CDR2 is SNEGSKA in the germline V gene (reference sequence). CDR3 sequence reads: CSARDGRREVSYEQYF. CDR3 in DNA: TGCAGTGCTAGAGATGGGCGGAGGGAAGTCTCCTACGAGCAGTACTTC.

In its sample, this clonotype was seen many times. The V call is TRBV6-4, the J call TRBJ1-1, with D unresolved. CDR3 length: 13 amino acids. The ends were cut back, 4 bases at V and 2 bases at J, with 8 bases in the middle. Germline CDR1 MRHNA, CDR2 SNTAGT. The CDR3 reads CASSVNSNTEAFF. DNA for the CDR3: TGTGCCAGCAGTGTGAACTCTAACACTGAAGCTTTCTTT.

The V call is TRBV7-2, the J call TRBJ2-2; D is unclear. The CDR3 is 13 amino acids. The germline V gene has CDR1 SGHTA and CDR2 FQGNSA. Trimming stripped 4 bases from V and 6 bases from J, with 9 bases between. The CDR3 DNA is TGTGCCAGCAGCTGGCCCCAGCCCGGGGAGCTGTTTTTT. Protein product: CASSWPQPGELFF.

This clonotype was counted a few times. The gene calls are TRBV20-1 and TRBJ2-7, with a possible D match to TRBD2 (5 bases). Trimming took off 4 bases at V and 3 bases at J, with 16 bases between the two ends. CDR1 and CDR2 (germline): DFQATT, SNEGSKA (reference sequence). This CDR3 region has 14 residues. The CDR3, as DNA: TGCAGTGCTACCCCGGCGGATCGGGACTACGAGCAGTACTTC. Translating gives CSATPADRDYEQYF.